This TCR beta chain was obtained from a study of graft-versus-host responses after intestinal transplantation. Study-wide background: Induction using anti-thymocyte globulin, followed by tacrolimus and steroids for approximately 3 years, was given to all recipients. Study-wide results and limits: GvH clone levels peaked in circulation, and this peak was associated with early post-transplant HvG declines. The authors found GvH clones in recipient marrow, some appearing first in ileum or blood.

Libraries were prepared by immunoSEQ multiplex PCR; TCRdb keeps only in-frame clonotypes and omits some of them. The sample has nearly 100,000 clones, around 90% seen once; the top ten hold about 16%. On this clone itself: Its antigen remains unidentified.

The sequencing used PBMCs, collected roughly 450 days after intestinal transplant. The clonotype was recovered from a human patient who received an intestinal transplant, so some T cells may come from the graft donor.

CDR3 DNA: TGTGCCAGCGAACCGAGCGGGGGGGTATACAATGAGCAGTTCTTC. Translating it yields CASEPSGGVYNEQFF. The rearrangement links TRBV2 to TRBJ2-1, with TRBD2 matching over 10 bases. V dropped 8 bases and J dropped 4; count of bases not matched to a gene: 8. This CDR3 spans 15 amino acids. Germline V CDR1 and CDR2: SNHLY, FYNNEI.